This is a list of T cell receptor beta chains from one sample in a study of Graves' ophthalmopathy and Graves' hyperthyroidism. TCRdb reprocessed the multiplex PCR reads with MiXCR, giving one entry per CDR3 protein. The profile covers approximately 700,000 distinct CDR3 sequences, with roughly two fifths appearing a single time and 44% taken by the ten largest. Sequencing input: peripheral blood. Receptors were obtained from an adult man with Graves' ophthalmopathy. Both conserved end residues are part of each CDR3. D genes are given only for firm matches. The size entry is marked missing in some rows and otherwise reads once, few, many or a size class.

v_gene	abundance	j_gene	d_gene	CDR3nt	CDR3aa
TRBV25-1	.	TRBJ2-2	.	TGTGCCAGCAGCTCGGCAGGGCGGCTGAACACCGGGGAGCTGTTTTTT	CASSSAGRLNTGELFF
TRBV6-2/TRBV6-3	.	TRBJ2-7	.	TGTGCCAGCAGTTACCTAGACCGAAACTACGAGCAGCACTTC	CASSYLDRNYEQHF
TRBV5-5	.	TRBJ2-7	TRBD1	TGTGCCAGCAGCTTGAGGACAGGGGCTTTACACGAGCAGTACTTC	CASSLRTGALHEQYF
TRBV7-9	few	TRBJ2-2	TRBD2	TGTGCCAGCAGCTCCGGACTAGCGAACACCGGGGAGCTGTTTTTT	CASSSGLANTGELFF
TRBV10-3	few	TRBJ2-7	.	TGTGCCAGCAGTGATCCGGGTCCCTACGAGCAGTACTTC	CASSDPGPYEQYF
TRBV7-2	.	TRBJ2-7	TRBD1	TGTGCCAGCAGCTTAGCGTTTGGGACAGGGGGGAGGGAGCAGTACTTC	CASSLAFGTGGREQYF
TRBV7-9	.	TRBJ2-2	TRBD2	TGTGCCAGCAGCTGGGGGACTAGCGGCCCAAACACCGGGGAGCTGTTTTTT	CASSWGTSGPNTGELFF
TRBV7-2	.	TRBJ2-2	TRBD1	TGTGCCAGCAGCTTGACAGGGACGGTTTCCGGGGAGCTGTTTTTT	CASSLTGTVSGELFF
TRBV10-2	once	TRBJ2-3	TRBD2	TGCGCCAGAGCAGCGGGAGACACAGATACGCAGTATTTT	CARAAGDTDTQYF
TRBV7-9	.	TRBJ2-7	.	TGTGCCAGCAGCTGGATAAGGGGGGACGAGCAGTACTTC	CASSWIRGDEQYF
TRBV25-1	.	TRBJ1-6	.	TGTGCCAGCAGTGAATATTCAGGATTGAGATCACCCCTCCACTTT	CASSEYSGLRSPLHF
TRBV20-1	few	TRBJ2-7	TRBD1	TGCAGCCCCGGGACAGGGAACGAGCAGTACTTC	CSPGTGNEQYF
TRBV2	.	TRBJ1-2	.	TGTGCCAGCAGTGAAACGGGCAGGGGATGGTATGGCTACACCTTC	CASSETGRGWYGYTF
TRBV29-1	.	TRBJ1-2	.	TGCAGCGTTGAAGACGTTCCCGGGACTCCTTATGGCTACACCTTC	CSVEDVPGTPYGYTF
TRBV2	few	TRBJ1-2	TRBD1	TGTGCCAGCAGTAAGGGACAGGGCCCTAACTATGGCTACACCTTC	CASSKGQGPNYGYTF
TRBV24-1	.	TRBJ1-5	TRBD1	TGTGCCACCAGTGATACAGGGGTTGGCGAGCCCCAGCATTTT	CATSDTGVGEPQHF
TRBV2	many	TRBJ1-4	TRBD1	TGTGCCAGCAGTGGAGTAGACAGGGAGGTTGAAAAACTGTTTTTT	CASSGVDREVEKLFF
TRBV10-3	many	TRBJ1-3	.	TGTGCCACCACCGGGACCGATGGAAACACCATATATTTT	CATTGTDGNTIYF
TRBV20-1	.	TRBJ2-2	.	TGCAGTGCTACCGAGGTGACAGGCTACACCGGGGAGCTGTTTTTT	CSATEVTGYTGELFF
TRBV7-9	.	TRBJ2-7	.	TGTGCCAGCAGCTGGCGGGACAGCCACTACGAGCAGTACTTC	CASSWRDSHYEQYF
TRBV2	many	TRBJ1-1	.	TGTGCCAGCAGTCGGACGGGATCGAACACTGAAGCTTTCTTT	CASSRTGSNTEAFF
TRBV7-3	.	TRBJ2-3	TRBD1	TGTGCCAGCAGCTCGTTGGGACAGGGTGAGACAGATACGCAGTATTTT	CASSSLGQGETDTQYF
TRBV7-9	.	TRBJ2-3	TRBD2	TGTGCCAGCAGCCCCCGTGGTAGCGGGAAAGATACGCAGTATTTT	CASSPRGSGKDTQYF
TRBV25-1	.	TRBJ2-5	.	TGTGCCAGCAGCCCTGGTTCGGCGGGGGCAGGGGAGACCCAGTACTTC	CASSPGSAGAGETQYF
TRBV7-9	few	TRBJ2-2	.	TGTGCCAGCACGGGCAAGAAGAACACCGGGGAGCTGTTTTTT	CASTGKKNTGELFF